This TCR beta chain comes out of a study of T cell responses to AZD1222 COVID-19 vaccine. The study, taken as a whole, reports: Donors, mostly white British, included more females; clonal diversity was possibly underestimated. At baseline, just a handful of AZD1222 recipients tested seropositive.

The CDR3 runs 14 residues. From germline, CDR1 is SEHNR and CDR2 FQNEAQ (reference sequence). The trim removed 3 bases at V and 5 bases at J, leaving 3 bases unmatched. Using immunoSEQ multiplex PCR, the repertoire was profiled, and TCRdb retains in-frame clones only, with some absent. The sample lists fewer than 100,000 clones, roughly 90% seen once, with over 1.3% in the top ten. A note on this clone: What it binds is unknown.

The chain carries TRBV7-9 and TRBJ1-5; 8 nucleotides agree with TRBD1. The source was peripheral blood, collected 28 days after the second AZD1222 dose. The sequence was obtained from an adult who received the AZD1222 COVID-19 vaccine. The CDR3, as DNA: TGTGCCAGCAGCTTGGGGACAGGAGATCAGCCCCAGCATTTT. This encodes CASSLGTGDQPQHF.